These T cell receptor beta chains were read from a single sample in a study of T cells after yellow fever vaccination. Each CDR3 protein is one row after TCRdb ran MiXCR on the 5' RACE reads. The sample lists tens of thousands of distinct CDR3 sequences, about 4.6% occurring once. Sequencing was performed on CD8+ T cells sorted from PBMCs, taken 5 days after the yellow fever booster vaccination. The origin of the receptors is a man aged 25 to 40 who received the YFV17D yellow fever vaccine. Both conserved end residues are part of each CDR3. A D gene is named only where the DNA matches it firmly. Only part of the rows carry a size: once, few, many, or a class if the clone is expanded.

size: many
D: NA
J: TRBJ2-5
V: TRBV6-6
DNA: TGTGCCAGCAGTCCAACAACGGGGCTCAACCAGTACTTC
CDR3: CASSPTTGLNQYF

size: many
D: NA
J: TRBJ2-1
V: TRBV20-1
DNA: TGCAGTGCCCCCCCGGTTGCCAATGAGCAGTTCTTC
CDR3: CSAPPVANEQFF

size: many
D: TRBD1
J: TRBJ2-1
V: TRBV5-1
DNA: TGCGCCAGCAGCATGACAGGGTACAATGAGCAGTTCTTC
CDR3: CASSMTGYNEQFF

size: many
D: TRBD2
J: TRBJ2-7
V: TRBV20-1
DNA: TGCAGTGCGGAAAGACTAGCGGGAGTGGCCTACGAGCAGTACTTC
CDR3: CSAERLAGVAYEQYF

size: many
D: TRBD2
J: TRBJ2-1
V: TRBV7-8
DNA: TGTGCCAGCAGCTTGTACAGCGGGAACTACAATGAGCAGTTCTTC
CDR3: CASSLYSGNYNEQFF

size: many
D: NA
J: TRBJ1-5
V: TRBV15
DNA: TGTGCCACCAGCAGAGAGAGGGTAGGCAATCACCCCCAGCATTTT
CDR3: CATSRERVGNHPQHF

size: few
D: TRBD2
J: TRBJ2-7
V: TRBV7-6
DNA: TGTGCCAGCAGCTCCGGGACTAGCGCGTTTTACGAGCAGTACTTC
CDR3: CASSSGTSAFYEQYF

size: many
D: NA
J: TRBJ2-7
V: TRBV14
DNA: TGTGCCAGCAGCCAAGTTGGCTACGAGCAGTACTTC
CDR3: CASSQVGYEQYF

size: many
D: NA
J: TRBJ2-7
V: TRBV7-9
DNA: TGTGCCAGCAAGTTAACGGAGGAGCAGTACTTC
CDR3: CASKLTEEQYF

size: many
D: TRBD1
J: TRBJ2-1
V: TRBV6-1
DNA: TGTGCCAGCAGCGAGGACAGGGGGACTTACAATGAGCAGTTCTTC
CDR3: CASSEDRGTYNEQFF

size: many
D: NA
J: TRBJ2-5
V: TRBV18
DNA: TGTGCCAGCTCACGGCCCACGGGGGAGACCCAGTACTTC
CDR3: CASSRPTGETQYF

size: many
D: NA
J: TRBJ2-1
V: TRBV5-1
DNA: TGCGCCAGCAGCTTGGTCGGTGGAAGGGATGAGCAGTTCTTC
CDR3: CASSLVGGRDEQFF

size: many
D: NA
J: TRBJ2-5
V: TRBV20-1
DNA: TGCAGTGCTAGCGACCTCCTGAGCTATCTGCAAGAGACCCAGTACTTC
CDR3: CSASDLLSYLQETQYF

size: many
D: TRBD2
J: TRBJ2-7
V: TRBV20-1
DNA: TGCAGTGCGACTAGCGGGAGCCCAGATTACGAGCAGTACTTC
CDR3: CSATSGSPDYEQYF

size: many
D: NA
J: TRBJ1-4
V: TRBV3-1
DNA: TGTGCCAGCAGCCCGGACAGATCTGAAAAACTGTTTTTT
CDR3: CASSPDRSEKLFF

size: many
D: TRBD2
J: TRBJ2-7
V: TRBV20-1
DNA: TGCAGTGCTGAGGGACTAGCGGGAGTTGGGGAGCAGTACTTC
CDR3: CSAEGLAGVGEQYF

size: many
D: TRBD2
J: TRBJ2-1
V: TRBV7-9
DNA: TGTGCCAGCAGCGAGAGCGGGACTCCAGAGAGTAATCAGTTCTTC
CDR3: CASSESGTPESNQFF

size: many
D: NA
J: TRBJ1-5
V: TRBV6-5
DNA: TGTGCCAGCATTAATCCGGGACGGGGCAATCAGCCCCAGCATTTT
CDR3: CASINPGRGNQPQHF

size: many
D: NA
J: TRBJ2-1
V: TRBV12-3/TRBV12-4
DNA: TGTGCCAGCAGTTTTTCTATCGAGCGGGTTGAGTCCTACAATGAGCAGTTCTTC
CDR3: CASSFSIERVESYNEQFF

size: many
D: TRBD2
J: TRBJ2-5
V: TRBV3-1
DNA: TGTGCCAGCACCCCCCTAGCGGGAGAGGCAGAGACCCAGTACTTC
CDR3: CASTPLAGEAETQYF

size: many
D: TRBD1
J: TRBJ2-5
V: TRBV29-1
DNA: TGCAGCGTTGAAGATCCGAGACAGGGGGCCGGAGAGACCCAGTACTTC
CDR3: CSVEDPRQGAGETQYF

size: many
D: NA
J: TRBJ2-3
V: TRBV12-3/TRBV12-4
DNA: TGTGCCAGCAGTTTTACGACAGCCGCTAGCACAGATACGCAGTATTTT
CDR3: CASSFTTAASTDTQYF

size: many
D: NA
J: TRBJ2-5
V: TRBV7-9
DNA: TGTGCCAGCAGCTTCGGGACAAGCCAAGAGACCCAGTACTTC
CDR3: CASSFGTSQETQYF

size: many
D: NA
J: TRBJ2-2
V: TRBV4-1
DNA: TGCGCCAGCAGCCAAGAGGGAAGGGATGGGGACACCGGGGAGCTGTTTTTT
CDR3: CASSQEGRDGDTGELFF

size: many
D: NA
J: TRBJ1-2
V: TRBV21-1
DNA: TGTGCCAGCAGCACGCTAGCACTAACCTTC
CDR3: CASSTLALTF

size: many
D: NA
J: TRBJ2-7
V: TRBV7-8
DNA: TGTGCCAGCAGCTTAGAATTTAGCAGGTCTCCCTACGAGCAGTACTTC
CDR3: CASSLEFSRSPYEQYF

size: many
D: TRBD1
J: TRBJ2-2
V: TRBV29-1
DNA: TGCAGCGTTGAAGACGACAGGGGACTTAACACCGGGGAGCTGTTTTTT
CDR3: CSVEDDRGLNTGELFF

size: many
D: NA
J: TRBJ2-7
V: TRBV4-3
DNA: TGCGCCAGCAGCCAAGAAAGGGCAGGGTATAACTACGAGCAGTACTTC
CDR3: CASSQERAGYNYEQYF

size: many
D: NA
J: TRBJ2-2
V: TRBV19
DNA: TGTGCCAGTAGCCTCGAAGCGCTTAACACCGGGGAGCTGTTTTTT
CDR3: CASSLEALNTGELFF

size: medium-sized
D: NA
J: TRBJ2-7
V: TRBV5-5
DNA: TGTGCCAGCAGCTTGGAGGGGGGCTACGAGCAGTACTTC
CDR3: CASSLEGGYEQYF

size: many
D: NA
J: TRBJ2-2
V: TRBV14
DNA: TGTGCCAGCGGACTACACCTCACCGGGGAGCTGTTTTTT
CDR3: CASGLHLTGELFF

size: NA
D: NA
J: TRBJ2-1
V: TRBV5-6
DNA: TGTGCCATGGGCCCCGCCTGGGAATCCTACAATGAGCAGTTCTTC
CDR3: CAMGPAWESYNEQFF

size: many
D: NA
J: TRBJ1-2
V: TRBV4-2
DNA: TGTGCCAGCAGCCACCTGGACAGCCTCATGGGCGGCTACACCTTC
CDR3: CASSHLDSLMGGYTF

size: many
D: NA
J: TRBJ1-1
V: TRBV7-2
DNA: TGTGCCAGCAGCCCCCTAACTGAAGCTTTCTTT
CDR3: CASSPLTEAFF

size: many
D: NA
J: TRBJ1-1
V: TRBV29-1
DNA: TGCAGCGTTACCCGCCAAAACATAATCTTT
CDR3: CSVTRQNIIF

size: many
D: NA
J: TRBJ1-2
V: TRBV14
DNA: TGTGCCAGCAGCCAAGCACCCTCAGCCTATGGCTACACCTTC
CDR3: CASSQAPSAYGYTF

size: many
D: NA
J: TRBJ2-2
V: TRBV7-9
DNA: TGTGCCAGCAGTCCGGGCATGGAGCTGTTTTTT
CDR3: CASSPGMELFF